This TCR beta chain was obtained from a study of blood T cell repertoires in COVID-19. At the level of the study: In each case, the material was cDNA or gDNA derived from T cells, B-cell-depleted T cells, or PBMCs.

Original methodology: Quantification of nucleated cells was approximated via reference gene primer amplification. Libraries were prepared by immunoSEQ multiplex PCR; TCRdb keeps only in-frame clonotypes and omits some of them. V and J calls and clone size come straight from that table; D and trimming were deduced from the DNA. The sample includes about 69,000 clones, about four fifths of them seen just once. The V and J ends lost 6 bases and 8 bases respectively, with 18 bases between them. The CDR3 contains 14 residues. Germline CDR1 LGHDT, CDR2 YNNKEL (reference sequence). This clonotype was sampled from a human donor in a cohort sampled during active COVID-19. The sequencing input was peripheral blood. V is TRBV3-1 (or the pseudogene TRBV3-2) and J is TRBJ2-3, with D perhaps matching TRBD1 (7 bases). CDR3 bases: TGTGCCAGCAGTCTCAGGGGGGCCGGGGGTACGCAGTATTTT. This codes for CASSLRGAGGTQYF.